These T cell receptor beta chains were read from a single sample in a study of shared clonotypes between healthy human individuals. Profiling relied on immunoSEQ multiplex PCR, and the TCRdb table lists in-frame clones only, not all of them. The sample yields 2 million to 2.5 million clones, about 95% seen once. Sequenced sample: naive CD8+ T cells sorted from blood. These receptors were collected from a man aged 18-30 years in good health. Each CDR3 is given with its conserved first and last residue. The D gene is left open where the match is weak. Size tells how often a clone was seen (once, few, many) or the class of an expanded clone, and some rows leave it out.

.	TRBV28	TRBD1	TRBJ2-5	CASSLGGQGAQETQYF	TGTGCCAGCAGTTTAGGGGGACAGGGGGCCCAAGAGACCCAGTACTTC
.	TRBV27	TRBD1	TRBJ2-1	CASSLAGTGGNEQFF	TGTGCCAGCAGTTTAGCCGGGACAGGGGGCAATGAGCAGTTCTTC
.	TRBV9	TRBD2	TRBJ2-3	CASSSNPGTSGVSTDTQYF	TGTGCCAGCAGCTCGAACCCCGGGACTAGCGGGGTTAGCACAGATACGCAGTATTTT
few	TRBV29-1	.	TRBJ1-3	CSLFVGNTIYF	TGCAGCTTATTTGTCGGCAACACCATATATTTT
.	TRBV4-1	TRBD2	TRBJ2-3	CASSQEVGASGWGQYF	TGCGCCAGCAGCCAAGAGGTTGGTGCTAGCGGGTGGGGGCAGTATTTT
.	TRBV4-3	.	TRBJ1-1	CASSYNPDSGMNTEAFF	TGCGCCAGCAGTTACAACCCTGACTCTGGAATGAACACTGAAGCTTTCTTT
.	TRBV21-1	.	TRBJ2-5	CASSKAKGKTQEETQYF	TGTGCCAGCAGCAAAGCTAAGGGCAAAACACAAGAAGAGACCCAGTACTTC
.	TRBV4-3	TRBD1	TRBJ2-1	CASSHDREGSYNEQFF	TGCGCCAGCAGCCACGACAGGGAAGGGTCCTACAATGAGCAGTTCTTC
.	TRBV7-9	TRBD1	TRBJ2-7	CASTLGTVDEQYF	TGTGCCAGCACCTTGGGGACAGTCGACGAGCAGTACTTC
.	TRBV5-6	TRBD1	TRBJ2-7	CASSPLGQGAVYEQYF	TGTGCCAGCAGCCCCTTGGGACAGGGGGCTGTCTACGAGCAGTACTTC
.	TRBV30	.	TRBJ2-5	CAWSVKSVGRETQYF	TGTGCCTGGAGTGTGAAATCGGTAGGGCGGGAGACCCAGTACTTC
.	TRBV9	TRBD1	TRBJ1-1	CASSVDLGQAITEAFF	TGTGCCAGCAGCGTAGATCTAGGACAGGCGATCACTGAAGCTTTCTTT
.	TRBV27	TRBD2	TRBJ2-5	CASSSGTRYQETQYF	TGTGCCAGCAGCTCCGGGACTAGGTACCAAGAGACCCAGTACTTC
.	TRBV27	.	TRBJ1-5	CASSLWVNQPQHF	TGTGCCAGCAGTTTATGGGTAAATCAGCCCCAGCATTTT
.	TRBV5-1	TRBD1	TRBJ2-7	CASSWGQGPDEQYF	TGCGCCAGCAGCTGGGGACAGGGACCGGACGAGCAGTACTTC
few	TRBV2	.	TRBJ1-6	CASLGVNSPLHF	TGTGCCAGCCTTGGGGTTAATTCACCCCTCCACTTT
.	TRBV2	TRBD2	TRBJ2-7	CASSKRAGGPSYEQYF	TGTGCCAGCAGTAAGAGGGCGGGGGGACCCAGTTACGAGCAGTACTTC
.	TRBV5-6	.	TRBJ2-3	CASSLPQGSTDTQYF	TGTGCCAGCAGTCTTCCACAGGGTAGCACAGATACGCAGTATTTT
.	TRBV5-6	.	TRBJ2-7	CASSGGYEQYF	TGTGCCAGCAGCGGGGGGTACGAGCAGTACTTC
.	TRBV28	.	TRBJ1-1	CASSLTDLNTEAFF	TGTGCCAGCAGTTTAACGGATCTGAACACTGAAGCTTTCTTT
.	TRBV27	TRBD1	TRBJ1-1	CASSLTGGRGEAFF	TGTGCCAGCAGTCTTACAGGGGGCAGGGGTGAAGCTTTCTTT
.	TRBV7-2	TRBD2	TRBJ2-5	CASSLLGLAGGLQETQYF	TGTGCCAGCAGCTTACTTGGTTTAGCGGGAGGGCTACAAGAGACCCAGTACTTC
.	TRBV7-9	.	TRBJ2-7	CASSLFGEDEQYF	TGTGCCAGCAGCTTATTCGGGGAGGACGAGCAGTACTTC
.	TRBV7-9	.	TRBJ2-1	CASSLLRGESNNEQFF	TGTGCCAGCAGCTTGCTAAGGGGAGAATCTAACAATGAGCAGTTCTTC
.	TRBV10-2	.	TRBJ1-1	CASNAVPTEAFF	TGCGCCAGCAACGCAGTCCCCACTGAAGCTTTCTTT
.	TRBV6-6	.	TRBJ2-3	CASQPSGLRTDTQYF	TGTGCCAGCCAACCCTCCGGGTTGCGCACAGATACGCAGTATTTT
.	TRBV19	TRBD2	TRBJ2-7	CASSISSGSSYEQYF	TGTGCCAGTAGTATCTCTAGCGGGAGCTCCTACGAGCAGTACTTC